This entry describes one T cell receptor (beta chain). Original analysis: Estimation of nucleated cell counts was performed using reference gene primer amplification. Some clones are missing from TCRdb's copy, which holds only in-frame ones; the method was immunoSEQ multiplex PCR. V, J and clone size were drawn from that table, and D and trimming were deduced from the DNA. The top ten clones hold 4% to 5.5% of a sample with around 64,000 clones, 87% of them seen once. This CDR3 has 17 residues. CDR1 is SGHNT, CDR2 YYREEE, per germline (reference sequence). V was clipped by 3 bases and J by 7 bases; unmatched bases: 15. These data originate in a study of blood T cell repertoires in COVID-19. Study-level background: Material from acute and convalescent COVID-19 was sourced from the United States, Italy and Spain. From T cells, B-cell-depleted T cells, or PBMCs came the material, which was cDNA or gDNA.

The V call is TRBV5-4, the J call TRBJ2-1, with 8 bases fitting TRBD2. This TCR was recovered from a man between 50 and 59 years old with active COVID-19. The sequencing sample was made of peripheral blood. The CDR3 coding sequence is TGTGCCAGCAGCTCTGGGGCCGGGACCCGGGGGGGGAATGAGCAGTTCTTC. This encodes CASSSGAGTRGGNEQFF.